This section outlines one T cell receptor (beta chain) sequence together with its context. Its specificity is not known. TCRdb redid the calling of the 5' RACE reads with MiXCR, one entry per CDR3 protein. The sample has 1.5 million or so distinct CDR3 sequences; less than 35% are singletons. This sample was taken from a study of identical twins. Whole-study results and caveats: Cross-sectional statistical analysis was relied on for the conclusions, without the same donors being followed. The study found weaker excess twin sharing in beta out-of-frame sequences. Within cord blood, abundant beta clonotypes carried fewer insertions, but memory repertoires showed no such trend.

Germline V gene data show CDR1 as LGHNA and CDR2 as YNFKEQ. V shed 1 base, J shed 7 bases, and the junction held 9 bases outside the gene matches. This CDR3 comprises 16 residues. This sequence originates from a newborn girl in good health. Sequencing was carried out using cord blood. The rearrangement links TRBV4-2 to TRBJ2-7, with 11 positions matching TRBD2. The CDR3 here is CASSQVLAGGLNEQYF. CDR3 DNA sequence: TGTGCCAGCAGCCAAGTCTTAGCGGGGGGGCTGAATGAGCAGTACTTC.